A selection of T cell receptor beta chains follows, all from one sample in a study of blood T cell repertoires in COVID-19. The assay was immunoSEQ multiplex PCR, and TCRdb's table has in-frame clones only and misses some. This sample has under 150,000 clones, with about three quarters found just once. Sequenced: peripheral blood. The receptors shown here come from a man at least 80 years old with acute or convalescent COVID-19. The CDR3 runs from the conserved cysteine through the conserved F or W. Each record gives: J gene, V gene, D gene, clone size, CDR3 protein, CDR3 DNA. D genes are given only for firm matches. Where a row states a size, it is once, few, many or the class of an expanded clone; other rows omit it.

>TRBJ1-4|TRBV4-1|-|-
CASSHVIDKNEKLFF
TGCGCCAGCAGCCATGTGATCGACAAGAATGAAAAACTGTTTTTT
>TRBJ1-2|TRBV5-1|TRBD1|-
CASSLATGGYGYTF
TGCGCCAGCAGCTTGGCGACAGGGGGCTATGGCTACACCTTC
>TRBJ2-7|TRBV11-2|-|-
CASSQTPSSYEQYF
TGTGCCAGCAGCCAGACACCGAGCTCCTACGAGCAGTACTTC
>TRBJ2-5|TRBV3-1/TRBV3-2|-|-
CASSQDPGPETQYF
TGTGCCAGCAGCCAAGATCCAGGGCCAGAGACCCAGTACTTC
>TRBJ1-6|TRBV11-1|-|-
CASSFLRAGNSPLHF
TGTGCCAGCAGCTTTCTGCGAGCCGGGAATTCACCCCTCCACTTT
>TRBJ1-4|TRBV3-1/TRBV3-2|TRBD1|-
CASSPTNPGGSNEKLFF
TGTGCCAGCAGCCCGACCAATCCAGGGGGGTCTAATGAAAAACTGTTTTTT
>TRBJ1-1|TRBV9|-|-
CASSVVRGYLNTEAFF
TGTGCCAGCAGCGTAGTGAGAGGCTACTTGAACACTGAAGCTTTCTTT
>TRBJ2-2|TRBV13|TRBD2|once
CASSLGPSGGNRGTGELFF
TGTGCCAGCAGCTTAGGCCCTAGCGGGGGAAACCGTGGCACCGGGGAGCTGTTTTTT
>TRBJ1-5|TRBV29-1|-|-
CSVGQGLPDQPQHF
TGCAGCGTTGGTCAGGGTCTACCAGATCAGCCCCAGCATTTT
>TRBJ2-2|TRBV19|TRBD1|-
CASKTQGVSTGELFF
TGTGCCAGTAAAACACAGGGGGTATCGACCGGGGAGCTGTTTTTT
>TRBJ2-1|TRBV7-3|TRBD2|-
CASSPQGAGLNEQFF
TGTGCCAGCAGCCCCCAGGGAGCGGGACTCAATGAGCAGTTCTTC
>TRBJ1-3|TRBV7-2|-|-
CASSGRYSGNTIYF
TGTGCCAGCAGCGGGCGATACTCTGGAAACACCATATATTTT
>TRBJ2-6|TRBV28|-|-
CASLRRGTGANVLTF
TGTGCCAGCCTTCGACGAGGGACTGGGGCCAACGTCCTGACTTTC
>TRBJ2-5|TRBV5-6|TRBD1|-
CASSLGRGRETQYF
TGTGCCAGCAGCTTGGGCAGGGGGCGAGAGACCCAGTACTTC
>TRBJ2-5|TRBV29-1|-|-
CSVDGLLGGGEETQYF
TGCAGCGTTGACGGTCTCCTTGGGGGGGGCGAAGAGACCCAGTACTTC
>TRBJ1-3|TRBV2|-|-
CASSEGAVSGNTIYF
TGTGCCAGCAGTGAAGGGGCAGTCTCTGGAAACACCATATATTTT
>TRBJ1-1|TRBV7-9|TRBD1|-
CASSPDRGSFRTEAFF
TGTGCCAGCAGCCCGGACAGGGGGAGCTTCCGGACTGAAGCTTTCTTT
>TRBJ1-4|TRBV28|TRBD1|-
CASSPQDRVSEKLFF
TGTGCCAGCAGTCCACAAGACAGGGTGAGCGAAAAACTGTTTTTT
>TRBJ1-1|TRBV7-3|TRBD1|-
CASSLAWTGTEAFF
TGTGCCAGCAGCTTAGCATGGACAGGGACTGAAGCTTTCTTT
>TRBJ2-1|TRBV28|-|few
CASSLRSTSPHEQFF
TGTGCCAGCAGTTTGCGATCTACTAGCCCCCATGAGCAGTTCTTC
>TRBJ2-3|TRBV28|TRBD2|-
CASSIAGGSTDTQYF
TGTGCCAGCAGTATAGCGGGGGGGAGCACAGATACGCAGTATTTT
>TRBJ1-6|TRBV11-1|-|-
CASSSGRERSPLHF
TGTGCCAGCAGCTCGGGACGGGAGCGGTCACCCCTCCACTTT
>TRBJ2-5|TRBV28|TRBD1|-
CASSPRTGRETQYF
TGTGCCAGCAGTCCCCGGACAGGACGGGAGACCCAGTACTTC
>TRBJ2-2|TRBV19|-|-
CASTPPRTYFTGELFF
TGTGCCAGTACCCCCCCACGGACATACTTCACCGGGGAGCTGTTTTTT
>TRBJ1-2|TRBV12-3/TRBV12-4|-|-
CASSSGVGGYTF
TGTGCCAGCAGTTCGGGGGTTGGGGGCTACACCTTC
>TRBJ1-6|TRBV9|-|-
CASSVVTANSPLHF
TGTGCCAGCAGCGTGGTGACAGCCAATTCACCCCTCCACTTT
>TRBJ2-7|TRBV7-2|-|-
CASSLAGNGDFVYEQYF
TGTGCCAGCAGCTTAGCGGGTAACGGGGACTTCGTCTACGAGCAGTACTTC
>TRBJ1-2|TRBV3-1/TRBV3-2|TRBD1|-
CASSLTGGANYGYTF
TGTGCCAGCAGCCTCACAGGGGGCGCGAACTATGGCTACACCTTC
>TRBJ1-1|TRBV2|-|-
CASKTTGRSHMNTEAFF
TGTGCCAGCAAAACGACAGGTAGATCACACATGAACACTGAAGCTTTCTTT
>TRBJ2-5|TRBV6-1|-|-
CASSDRDKRRKTQYF
TGTGCCAGCAGTGATAGGGACAAAAGGAGGAAGACCCAGTACTTC
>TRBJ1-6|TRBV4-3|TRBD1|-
CASSPDRGNSPLHF
TGCGCCAGCAGCCCCGACAGGGGTAATTCACCCCTCCACTTT
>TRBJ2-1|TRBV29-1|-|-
CSVGESSYNEQFF
TGCAGCGTTGGGGAGAGCTCCTACAATGAGCAGTTCTTC
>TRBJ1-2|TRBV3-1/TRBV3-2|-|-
CASSRSGSAYGYTF
TGTGCCAGCAGTCGTTCGGGGTCCGCCTATGGCTACACCTTC
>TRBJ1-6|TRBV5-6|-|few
CASSLGGSSTNSPLHF
TGTGCCAGCAGCTTGGGAGGGAGCTCGACTAATTCACCCCTCCACTTT
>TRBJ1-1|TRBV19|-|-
CASSRSNSNTEAFF
TGTGCCAGTAGTAGGTCTAATTCAAACACTGAAGCTTTCTTT
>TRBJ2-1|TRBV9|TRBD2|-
CASSPHPGLAPNEQFF
TGTGCCAGCAGCCCCCATCCGGGACTAGCTCCAAATGAGCAGTTCTTC
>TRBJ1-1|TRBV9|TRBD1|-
CASSALPGQGMNTEAFF
TGTGCCAGCAGCGCGCTTCCGGGACAGGGGATGAACACTGAAGCTTTCTTT
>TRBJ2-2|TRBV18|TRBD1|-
CASSKLNRGPGELFF
TGTGCCAGCTCAAAGCTCAACAGGGGGCCCGGGGAGCTGTTTTTT
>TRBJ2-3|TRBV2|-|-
CASIRGRGRSDTQYF
TGTGCCAGCATCCGAGGGCGGGGTAGGTCAGATACGCAGTATTTT
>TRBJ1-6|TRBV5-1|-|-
CASSFTGRNSPLHF
TGCGCCAGCAGTTTCACAGGGCGCAATTCACCCCTCCACTTT
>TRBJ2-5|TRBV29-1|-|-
CSVEQGSFGETQYF
TGCAGCGTTGAGCAGGGTTCATTCGGGGAGACCCAGTACTTC
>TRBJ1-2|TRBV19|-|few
CASSHRNFNGYTF
TGTGCCAGTAGCCACAGGAACTTCAATGGCTACACCTTC
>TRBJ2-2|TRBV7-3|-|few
CASSPDRDWTGELFF
TGTGCCAGCAGTCCTGACAGGGACTGGACCGGGGAGCTGTTTTTT
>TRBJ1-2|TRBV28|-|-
CASSKTYRDGYTF
TGTGCCAGCAGCAAAACATACAGAGATGGCTACACCTTC
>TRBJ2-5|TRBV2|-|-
CASRSQETQYF
TGTGCCAGCAGGTCACAAGAGACCCAGTACTTC
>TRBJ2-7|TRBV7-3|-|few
CASSPGGSSYEQYF
TGTGCCAGCAGCCCGGGGGGCAGCTCCTACGAGCAGTACTTC
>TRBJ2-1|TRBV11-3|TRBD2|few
CASSLGAGGKQFF
TGTGCCAGCAGCTTAGGGGCGGGGGGTAAGCAGTTCTTC
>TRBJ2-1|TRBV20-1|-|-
CSAQSYNEQFF
TGCAGTGCCCAGTCCTACAATGAGCAGTTCTTC